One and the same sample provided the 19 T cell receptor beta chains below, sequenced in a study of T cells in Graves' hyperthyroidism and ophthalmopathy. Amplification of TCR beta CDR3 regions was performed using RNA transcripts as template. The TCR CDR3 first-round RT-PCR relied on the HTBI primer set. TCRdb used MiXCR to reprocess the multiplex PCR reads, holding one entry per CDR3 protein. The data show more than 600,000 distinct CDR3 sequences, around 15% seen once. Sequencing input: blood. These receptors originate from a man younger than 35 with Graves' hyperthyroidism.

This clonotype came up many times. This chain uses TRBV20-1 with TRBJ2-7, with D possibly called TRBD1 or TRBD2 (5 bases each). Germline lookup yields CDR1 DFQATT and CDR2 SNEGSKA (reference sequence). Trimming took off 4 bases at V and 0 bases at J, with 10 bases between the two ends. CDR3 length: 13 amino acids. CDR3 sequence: CSATGTASYEQYF. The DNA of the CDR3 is TGCAGTGCTACCGGGACGGCCTCCTACGAGCAGTACTTC.

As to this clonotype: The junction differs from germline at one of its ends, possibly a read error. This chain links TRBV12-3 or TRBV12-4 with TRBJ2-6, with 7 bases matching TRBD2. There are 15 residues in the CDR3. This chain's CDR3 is CASSFWVAGVNVLTF. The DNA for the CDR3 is TGTGCCAGCAGTTTTTGGGTTGCGGGGGTCAACGTCCTGACTTTC.

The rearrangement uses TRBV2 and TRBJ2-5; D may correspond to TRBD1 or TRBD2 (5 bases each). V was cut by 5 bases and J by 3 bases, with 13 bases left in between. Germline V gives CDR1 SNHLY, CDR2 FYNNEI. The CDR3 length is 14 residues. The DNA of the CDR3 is TGTGCCAGCAGTCCTCGGGGCCTCAAAGAGACCCAGTACTTC. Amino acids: CASSPRGLKETQYF.

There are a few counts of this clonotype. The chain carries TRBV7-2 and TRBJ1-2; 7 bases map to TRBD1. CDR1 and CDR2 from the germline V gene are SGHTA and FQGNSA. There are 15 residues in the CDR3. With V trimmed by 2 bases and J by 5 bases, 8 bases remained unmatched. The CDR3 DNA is TGTGCCAGCAGCTTATGGGGCAGGGGGGCGTATGGCTACACCTTC. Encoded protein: CASSLWGRGAYGYTF.

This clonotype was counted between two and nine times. The CDR3 region has the DNA TGTGCCAGCAGCCAAGACAGGGGGTTACGTGGCTACACCTTC. It is translated as CASSQDRGLRGYTF. The J gene is TRBJ1-2, the V gene TRBV3-1; 7 bases line up with TRBD1. Germline lookup yields CDR1 LGHDT and CDR2 YNNKEL (reference sequence). Germline trimming cut 0 bases from V and 7 bases from J; bases unmatched to any gene: 5. This CDR3 contains 14 residues.

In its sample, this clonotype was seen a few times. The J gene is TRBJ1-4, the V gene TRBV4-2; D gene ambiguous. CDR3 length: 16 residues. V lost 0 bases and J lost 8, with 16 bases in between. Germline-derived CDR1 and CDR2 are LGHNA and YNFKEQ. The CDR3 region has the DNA TGTGCCAGCAGCCAAGAACACCGCGGAGGAGAGGAAAAACTGTTTTTT. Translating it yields CASSQEHRGGEEKLFF.

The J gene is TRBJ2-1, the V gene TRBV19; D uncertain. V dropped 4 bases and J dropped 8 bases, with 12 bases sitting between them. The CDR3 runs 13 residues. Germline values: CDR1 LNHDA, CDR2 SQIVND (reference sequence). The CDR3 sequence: CASSRVVNYEQFF. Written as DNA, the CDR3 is TGTGCCAGTAGTAGGGTGGTTAACTATGAGCAGTTCTTC.

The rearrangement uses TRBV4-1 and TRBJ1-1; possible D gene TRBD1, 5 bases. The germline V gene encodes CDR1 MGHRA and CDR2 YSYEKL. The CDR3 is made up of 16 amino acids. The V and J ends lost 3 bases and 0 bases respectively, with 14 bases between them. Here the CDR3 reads CASSHPGEGLNTEAFF. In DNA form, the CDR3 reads TGCGCCAGCAGCCACCCCGGAGAGGGGTTGAACACTGAAGCTTTCTTT.

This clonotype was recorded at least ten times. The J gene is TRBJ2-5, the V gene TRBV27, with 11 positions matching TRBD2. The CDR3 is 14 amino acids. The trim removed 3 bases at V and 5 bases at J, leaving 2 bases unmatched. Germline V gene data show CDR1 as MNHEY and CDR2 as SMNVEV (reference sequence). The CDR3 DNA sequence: TGTGCCAGCAGTTTGCTAGCGGGAGGCGAGACCCAGTACTTC. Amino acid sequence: CASSLLAGGETQYF.

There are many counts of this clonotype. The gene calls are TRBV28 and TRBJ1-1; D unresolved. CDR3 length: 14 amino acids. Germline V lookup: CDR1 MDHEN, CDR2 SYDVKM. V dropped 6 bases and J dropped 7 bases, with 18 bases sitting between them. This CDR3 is CASRIPSTFGEAFF. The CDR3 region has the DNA TGTGCCAGCAGGATCCCATCGACTTTCGGTGAAGCTTTCTTT.

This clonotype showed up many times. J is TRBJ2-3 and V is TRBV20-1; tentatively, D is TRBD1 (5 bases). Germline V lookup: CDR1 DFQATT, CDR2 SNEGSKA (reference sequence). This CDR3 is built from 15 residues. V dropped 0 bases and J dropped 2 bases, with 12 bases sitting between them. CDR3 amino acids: CSARDKDTYTDTQYF. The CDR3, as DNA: TGCAGTGCTAGAGATAAGGACACCTACACAGATACGCAGTATTTT.

The CDR3 nucleotides read TGTGCCAGCAGCGGAGGTTTAGGATACGAGCAGTACTTC. Its protein product is CASSGGLGYEQYF. The V gene is TRBV6-2 or TRBV6-3, the J gene TRBJ2-7; a possible D gene is TRBD2 (5 bases). Germline loops: CDR1 MNHEY, CDR2 SVGEGT. V was pared by 6 bases and J by 4 bases, with 13 bases between. This CDR3 region has 13 residues.

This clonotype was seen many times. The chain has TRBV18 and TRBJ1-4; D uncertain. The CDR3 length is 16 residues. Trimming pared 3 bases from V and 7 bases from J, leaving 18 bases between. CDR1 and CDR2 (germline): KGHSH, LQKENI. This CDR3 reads CASSPSSGRATEKLFF. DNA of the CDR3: TGTGCCAGCTCACCTTCAAGCGGAAGGGCGACTGAAAAACTGTTTTTT.

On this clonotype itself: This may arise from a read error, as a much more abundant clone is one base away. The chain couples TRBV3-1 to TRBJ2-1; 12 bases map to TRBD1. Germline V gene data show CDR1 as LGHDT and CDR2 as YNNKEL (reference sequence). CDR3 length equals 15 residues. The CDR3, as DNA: TGTGCCAGCAGCGCCCGGGACAGGGGGCCTAATGAGCAGCTCTTC. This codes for CASSARDRGPNEQLF.

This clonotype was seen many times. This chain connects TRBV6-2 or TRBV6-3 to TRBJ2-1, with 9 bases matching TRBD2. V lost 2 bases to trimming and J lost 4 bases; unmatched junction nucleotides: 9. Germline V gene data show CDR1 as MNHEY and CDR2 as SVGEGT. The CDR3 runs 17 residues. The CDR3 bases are TGTGCCAGCAGTTACACGGCACCGGGACTAGCTTACAATGAGCAGTTCTTC. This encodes CASSYTAPGLAYNEQFF.

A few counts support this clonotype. Here the CDR3 reads CASSLAGELNEQYF. The CDR3 nucleotides read TGTGCCAGCAGCTTAGCGGGAGAGTTGAACGAGCAGTACTTC. The rearrangement links TRBV11-2 to TRBJ2-7; TRBD2 is a possible D gene (6 bases). Germline V gene sequence: CDR1 SGHAT, CDR2 FQNNGV. V lost 1 base and J 5 bases, leaving 12 bases between the germline ends. This CDR3 region has 14 residues.

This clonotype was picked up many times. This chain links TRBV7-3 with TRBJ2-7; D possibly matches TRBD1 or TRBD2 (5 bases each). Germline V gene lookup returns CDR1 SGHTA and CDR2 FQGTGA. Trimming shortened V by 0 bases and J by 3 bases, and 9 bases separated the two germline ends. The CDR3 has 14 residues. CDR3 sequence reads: CASSLTGDHYEQYF. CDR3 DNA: TGTGCCAGCAGCTTAACGGGGGATCACTACGAGCAGTACTTC.

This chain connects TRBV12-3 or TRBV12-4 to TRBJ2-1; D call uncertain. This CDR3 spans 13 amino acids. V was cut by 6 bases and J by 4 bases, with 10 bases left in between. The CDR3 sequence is CASRKTEYNEQFF. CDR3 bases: TGTGCCAGCAGGAAAACAGAATACAATGAGCAGTTCTTC.

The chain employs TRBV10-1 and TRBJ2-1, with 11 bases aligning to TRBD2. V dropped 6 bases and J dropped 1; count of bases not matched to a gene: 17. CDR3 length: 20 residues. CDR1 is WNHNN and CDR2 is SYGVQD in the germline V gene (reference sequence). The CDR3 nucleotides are TGCGCCAGCAGACTCGGGACTAGCGGCCCACATCCCCGTTCCTACAATGAGCAGTTCTTC. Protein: CASRLGTSGPHPRSYNEQFF.